The T cell receptor (beta chain) under discussion was sequenced for a study of T cells after yellow fever vaccination. Study summary: SMART-Seq v4 Ultra Low Input prepared the low-cell-number fractions. Notes on the study in general: Relatively few clonotypes were ones that appeared in both CD4 and CD8 compartments.

This clonotype occurred a few times. Its matching antigen is unknown. Germline trimming cut 3 bases from V and 4 bases from J; bases unmatched to any gene: 6. Per the germline V gene, CDR1 is LGHDT and CDR2 is YNNKEL (reference sequence). There are 16 residues in the CDR3. TCRdb processed the 5' RACE reads anew with MiXCR; each CDR3 protein has one entry. The sample has 95,000 to 100,000 distinct CDR3 sequences; under 6.5% are singletons. The TCR comes from a man aged 18 to 30 who received the YFV17D yellow fever vaccine. The chain links TRBV3-1 to TRBJ2-1, with 10 positions matching TRBD2. Sequenced material: CD8+ T cells sorted from PBMCs, taken 10 days after the yellow fever booster vaccination. The CDR3 loop is CASSQNSGGLYNEQFF. CDR3 DNA sequence: TGTGCCAGCAGCCAGAATAGCGGGGGGCTTTACAATGAGCAGTTCTTC.